The 25 T cell receptor beta chains listed next were all sequenced from one sample in a study of blood T cell repertoires in COVID-19 (dated by TCRdb to 2018 to 2020). Libraries were made using the immunoSEQ multiplex PCR assay. As stored in TCRdb, this immuneACCESS dataset retains in-frame rearrangements with V and J assigned. A fraction of the clones does not appear; measured against another copy, unresolved V genes explain less than half of the discrepancy, and the remainder lacks a known reason. The sample includes more than 65,000 clones, with roughly 85% observed a single time. The leading ten clones occupy more than 9.5% of the sample. Sequencing was done on a sample of peripheral blood. The receptors originated from a woman over 75 with acute or convalescent COVID-19.

V is TRBV10-3 and J is TRBJ2-7; perhaps TRBD2 as D (5 bases). CDR3 length: 15 amino acids. The germline V gene has CDR1 ENHRY and CDR2 SYGVKD. V lost 0 bases, J lost 2 bases, and 11 bases lay in between. Here the CDR3 DNA reads TGTGCCATCAGTGAGTCGGCGGGTAGCGCCTACGAGCAGTACTTC. This encodes CAISESAGSAYEQYF.

The chain joins TRBV18 to TRBJ2-2, with a tentative D call TRBD2 (6 bases). This CDR3 region has 13 residues. V lost 3 bases and J 8 bases, leaving 10 bases between the germline ends. Germline assignment: CDR1 KGHSH and CDR2 LQKENI. CDR3 DNA: TGTGCCAGCTCACCCCGCCGGGAGGGGGAGCTGTTTTTT. Amino acids: CASSPRREGELFF.

The J gene is TRBJ2-3, the V gene TRBV4-1; possibly TRBD1 for D (5 bases). Germline-derived CDR1 and CDR2 are MGHRA and YSYEKL. Trimming shortened V by 1 base and J by 4 bases, and 15 bases separated the two germline ends. The CDR3 is 16 residues long. For the CDR3, the DNA is TGCGCCAGCAGCCAAGGAAGAAGGGGCGTCTCAGATACGCAGTATTTT. This translates into CASSQGRRGVSDTQYF.

This CDR3 is CSVEKVGKQAFF. In DNA, the CDR3 is TGCAGCGTTGAAAAGGTGGGCAAGCAGGCTTTCTTT. The genes are TRBV29-1 and TRBJ1-1; D gene uncertain. CDR1 SQVTM and CDR2 ANQGSEA come from the germline V gene. Between the trimmed V and J ends, which lost 2 bases and 11 bases, there was a span of 15 bases. The CDR3 is 12 residues long.

CDR3 sequence reads: CASSQDHRLVGGYTF. The CDR3 DNA sequence: TGTGCCAGCAGCCAAGATCACCGACTAGTCGGTGGCTACACCTTC. The rearrangement uses TRBV3-1 (or the pseudogene TRBV3-2) and TRBJ1-2; D gene ambiguous. CDR3 length: 15 amino acids. Trimming shortened V by 0 bases and J by 7 bases, and 15 bases separated the two germline ends. The germline gives CDR1 LGHDT, CDR2 YNNKEL (reference sequence).

The chain combines TRBV18 with TRBJ2-5; D not certain. This CDR3 comprises 13 residues. In germline, CDR1 is KGHSH, CDR2 LQKENI. V was cut by 4 bases and J by 2 bases, with 8 bases left in between. The CDR3 DNA is TGTGCCAGCTCACAAAATCTTCAAGAGACCCAGTACTTC. Translated: CASSQNLQETQYF. Together with reference TRBV18 and TRBJ2-5, the CDR3 gives the full variable domain: NAGVMQNPRHLVRRRGQEARLRCSPMKGHSHVYWYRQLPEEGLKFMVYLQKENIIDESGMPKERFSAEFPKEGPSILRIQQVVRGDSAAYFCASSQNLQETQYFGPGTRLLVL.

This clone was observed a handful of times. V gene TRBV27 combines with J gene TRBJ2-5, with D possibly matching TRBD1 (5 bases). The V end was cut by 5 bases, the J end by 5 bases, with 9 bases between. Per germline, CDR1 MNHEY and CDR2 SMNVEV (reference sequence). This CDR3 region has 12 residues. As DNA, the CDR3 is TGTGCCAGCAGTCCGAAGGGGGAGACCCAGTACTTC. This encodes CASSPKGETQYF.

This clone was seen only a few times. The rearrangement uses TRBV20-1 and TRBJ1-1; D is possibly TRBD1 (5 bases). Germline values: CDR1 DFQATT, CDR2 SNEGSKA (reference sequence). V lost 7 bases and J 8 bases, leaving 14 bases between the germline ends. The CDR3 runs 11 residues. In nucleotides, the CDR3 is TGCAGTGTTGCCCCCGGGGGAGAAGCTTTCTTT. Encoded protein: CSVAPGGEAFF.

The J gene is TRBJ1-1, the V gene TRBV6-6; D call uncertain. CDR1 is MNHNY and CDR2 is SVGAGI in the germline V gene (reference sequence). The CDR3 is made up of 12 amino acids. Trimming left V 0 bases short and J 6 bases short, with 5 bases between. Written as DNA, the CDR3 is TGTGCCAGCAGTTACTCGGGAGCTGAAGCTTTCTTT. It is translated as CASSYSGAEAFF.

The chain links TRBV28 to TRBJ1-2, with a tentative D call TRBD1 (6 bases). Germline V gene data show CDR1 as MDHEN and CDR2 as SYDVKM. Trimming shortened V by 11 bases and J by 1 base, and 11 bases separated the two germline ends. The CDR3 covers 12 residues. The chain's CDR3 is CAFGTFNYGYTF. As DNA, the CDR3 is TGTGCCTTCGGGACATTTAACTATGGCTACACCTTC.

This clone is medium-sized. The genes are TRBV7-9 and TRBJ1-1; unclear D gene. CDR1 is SEHNR, CDR2 FQNEAQ, per germline (reference sequence). V lost 1 base and J 0 bases, leaving 6 bases between the germline ends. CDR3 length: 14 residues. CDR3 DNA sequence: TGTGCCAGCAGCTTAGTCAGGCTGAACACTGAAGCTTTCTTT. Residues: CASSLVRLNTEAFF.

This chain links TRBV18 with TRBJ1-2; 8 bases fit TRBD1. This CDR3 comprises 18 residues. The V segment lost 1 base and the J segment 3 bases; nucleotides outside the gene matches: 13. The germline gives CDR1 KGHSH, CDR2 LQKENI. CDR3 nucleotide sequence: TGTGCCAGCTCACCACTCCCAAGACAGGGGTTATCCTACTATGGCTACACCTTC. Amino acid sequence: CASSPLPRQGLSYYGYTF.

The CDR3 DNA reads as TGTGCCAGCAGGGCTTATAGCGGGGGGGCCCCTGGGGCCAACGTCCTGACTTTC. It translates to CASRAYSGGAPGANVLTF. V is TRBV3-1 (or the pseudogene TRBV3-2) and J is TRBJ2-6; 11 positions agree with TRBD2. With 6 bases clipped from V and 2 bases from J, the junction kept 9 bases outside the gene matches. Germline V lookup: CDR1 LGHDT, CDR2 YNNKEL (reference sequence). The CDR3 has 18 residues.

The gene calls are TRBV6-1 and TRBJ2-3; D not resolved. Germline assignment: CDR1 MNHNS and CDR2 SASEGT. The CDR3 has 14 residues. Trimming removed 3 bases at V and 0 bases at J, with 7 bases between. CDR3 sequence: CASSDLSSTDTQYF. CDR3 DNA sequence: TGTGCCAGCAGTGATCTATCTAGCACAGATACGCAGTATTTT.

CDR3 in amino acids: CASRGLAGGYQETQYF. CDR3 DNA: TGTGCCAGCCGAGGACTAGCGGGGGGGTACCAAGAGACCCAGTACTTC. The V call is TRBV3-1 (or the pseudogene TRBV3-2), the J call TRBJ2-5, with TRBD2 identical over 15 bases. CDR1 and CDR2 from the germline V gene are LGHDT and YNNKEL (reference sequence). The CDR3 consists of 16 residues. The V and J ends lost 8 bases and 0 bases, in that order; junction bases with no gene match: 4.

The count of this clone is one. The rearrangement links TRBV19 to TRBJ1-3, with 7 nucleotides matching TRBD1. This CDR3 has 14 amino acids. In germline, CDR1 is LNHDA, CDR2 SQIVND (reference sequence). Trimming took 6 bases from V and 0 from J; bases not matched to a gene: 2. The chain's CDR3 is CASRGTASGNTIYF. CDR3 in DNA: TGTGCCAGTAGGGGGACAGCCTCTGGAAACACCATATATTTT.

This chain joins TRBV7-3 and TRBJ1-2; 7 bases are a match to TRBD1. J gave up 9 bases and V 5 bases, and 12 bases lay outside the gene matches. This CDR3 spans 14 amino acids. Germline V gives CDR1 SGHTA, CDR2 FQGTGA. The DNA of the CDR3 is TGTGCCAGCAGCCCCCAGGGGGGCGACAGAAGCTACACCTTC. This codes for CASSPQGGDRSYTF.

This chain connects TRBV5-6 to TRBJ1-4; TRBD1 agrees at 10 bases. V was pared by 4 bases and J by 0 bases, with 3 bases of the junction left unmatched. Germline CDR1 and CDR2: SGHDT and YYEEEE. This CDR3 region has 16 residues. CDR3 nucleotide sequence: TGTGCCAGCAGCCTGGGACAGGGGTCAACTAATGAAAAACTGTTTTTT. Translation: CASSLGQGSTNEKLFF.

The rearrangement joins TRBV10-3 to TRBJ2-7, with D perhaps matching TRBD1 (5 bases). The CDR3 totals 16 residues. Germline values: CDR1 ENHRY, CDR2 SYGVKD. V was clipped by 0 bases and J by 2 bases, with 14 bases between them. CDR3 nucleotides: TGTGCCATCAGTGAGTCGGCCAGGGTAAGCCCCTACGAGCAGTACTTC. Protein sequence: CAISESARVSPYEQYF.

This chain connects TRBV30 to TRBJ1-6; no reliable D call. Trimming pared 2 bases from V and 10 bases from J, leaving 24 bases between. Germline CDR1 reads GTSNPN; CDR2 reads SVGIG (reference sequence). The CDR3 covers 17 residues. The CDR3 DNA is TGTGCCTGGAGTCCGGTTACCAGCGCCCCAGATTGGTCACCCCTCCACTTT. Translated: CAWSPVTSAPDWSPLHF.

This clone has a handful of counts. The V gene is TRBV10-1, the J gene TRBJ2-2; 7 nucleotides align to TRBD1. CDR3 length: 19 residues. With V trimmed by 2 bases and J by 7 bases, 19 bases remained unmatched. Germline V gene sequence: CDR1 WNHNN, CDR2 SYGVQD (reference sequence). CDR3 loop: CASSERTKGQKRPIGELFF. CDR3 sequence (DNA): TGCGCCAGCAGTGAGCGGACGAAGGGACAGAAAAGGCCGATCGGGGAGCTGTTTTTT.

V gene TRBV6-5 combines with J gene TRBJ1-2, with a weak D call TRBD1 (6 bases). The CDR3 length is 16 residues. CDR1 MNHEY and CDR2 SVGAGI come from the germline V gene. V was pared by 2 bases and J by 3 bases, with 16 bases between. In DNA form, the CDR3 reads TGTGCCAGCAGTTACCATTCCTTGGACAGATACTATGGCTACACCTTC. It codes for CASSYHSLDRYYGYTF.

The chain carries TRBV7-8 and TRBJ2-3, with TRBD2 identical over 9 bases. The CDR3 spans 17 residues. Germline lookup yields CDR1 SGHVS and CDR2 FQNEAQ. Trimming cost V 1 base and J 2 bases; bases outside gene matches: 7. CDR3 coding DNA: TGTGCCAGCAGCTTAGGGGCGGGGGGGAGCGCCACAGATACGCAGTATTTT. Its protein is CASSLGAGGSATDTQYF. The full variable domain, its missing parts supplied by reference TRBV7-8 and TRBJ2-3, is GAGVSQSPRYKVAKRGQDVALRCDPISGHVSLFWYQQALGQGPEFLTYFQNEAQLDKSGLPSDRFFAERPEGSVSTLKIQRTQQEDSAVYLCASSLGAGGSATDTQYFGPGTRLTVL.

This chain uses TRBV5-1 with TRBJ2-5; 8 nucleotides match TRBD2. CDR3 length: 15 amino acids. V lost 1 base and J lost 5; bases outside the gene matches: 7. Germline V gives CDR1 SGHRS, CDR2 YFSETQ. CDR3 DNA sequence: TGCGCCAGCAGCTTGTTGGGGACTAGGGGGGAGACCCAGTACTTC. This encodes CASSLLGTRGETQYF.

The rearrangement joins TRBV5-8 to TRBJ2-5; 7 bases map to TRBD1. V lost 1 base to trimming and J lost 3 bases; unmatched junction nucleotides: 6. From germline, CDR1 is SGHTS and CDR2 YDEGEE. The CDR3 length is 15 residues. The CDR3 reads CASSLYGTEKETQYF. CDR3 DNA: TGTGCCAGCAGCTTGTACGGGACAGAAAAAGAGACCCAGTACTTC.